The entry below describes one T cell receptor beta chain. The data stem from a study of blood T cell repertoires in COVID-19. Assay: immunoSEQ multiplex PCR; the TCRdb copy retains only in-frame clones and omits some. The data show some 250,000 clones, about 81% seen once. V lost 5 bases to trimming and J lost 6 bases, with 5 bases between them. The length of the CDR3 is 12 residues. CDR1 is MNHEY, CDR2 SVGAGI, per germline. The sequencing sample was made of peripheral blood. The origin of this receptor is a woman aged 55-69 years with active or convalescent COVID-19. This sequence joins TRBV6-5 and TRBJ1-6; D gene ambiguous. The CDR3 is CASSRLNSPLHF. The CDR3, as DNA: TGTGCCAGCAGTCGTCTTAATTCACCCCTCCACTTT.